The 10 T cell receptor beta chains listed next were all sequenced from one sample in a study of blood T cell repertoires in COVID-19. Clones were read by immunoSEQ multiplex PCR, and TCRdb kept only the in-frame ones, dropping some. The sample has 65,000 to 80,000 clones, more than 75% seen once. Material for sequencing was peripheral blood. The receptors shown here come from a human donor in a cohort sampled during active COVID-19.

This chain uses TRBV29-1 with TRBJ2-7, with TRBD2 as a possible D gene (6 bases). The CDR3 loop spans 18 amino acids. Germline V gene sequence: CDR1 SQVTM, CDR2 ANQGSEA. Trimming left V 1 base short and J 4 bases short, with 26 bases between. The CDR3, as DNA: TGCAGCGTTGAAGTAATGGCCCCGGGAGTCACTTTTCCTTACGAGCAGTACTTC. Translating gives CSVEVMAPGVTFPYEQYF.

The J gene is TRBJ2-1, the V gene TRBV6-6; 11 nucleotides match TRBD1. CDR1 MNHNY and CDR2 SVGAGI come from the germline V gene (reference sequence). The CDR3 is 15 residues long. The J segment lost 5 bases and the V segment lost 9 bases, leaving 9 bases of the junction unmatched. CDR3 residues: CASLAGTGGNNEQFF. CDR3 in DNA: TGTGCCAGTCTCGCCGGGACAGGGGGAAACAATGAGCAGTTCTTC.

The rearrangement joins TRBV6-4 to TRBJ2-1; 9 bases match TRBD2. The V gene's germline CDR1 is MRHNA and CDR2 SNTAGT. After removal of 2 bases from V and 0 bases from J, the junction contained 8 bases not matched to a gene. The CDR3 extends over 18 amino acids. CDR3 in amino acids: CASSDGIAGAHSYNEQFF. The CDR3 region has the DNA TGTGCCAGCAGTGACGGGATAGCGGGGGCTCACTCCTACAATGAGCAGTTCTTC.

CDR3 loop: CASSLRGGLYEQYF. The DNA for the CDR3 is TGTGCCAGCAGTTTGCGGGGAGGGCTCTACGAGCAGTACTTC. J is TRBJ2-7 and V is TRBV27; 7 nucleotides match TRBD2. Per germline, CDR1 MNHEY and CDR2 SMNVEV (reference sequence). CDR3 length equals 14 residues. V was pared by 3 bases and J by 3 bases, with 5 bases of the junction left unmatched.

This clone appeared a few times. The chain joins TRBV19 to TRBJ2-2; the D gene is possibly TRBD2 (5 bases). Germline CDR1 LNHDA, CDR2 SQIVND (reference sequence). V was cut by 4 bases and J by 8 bases, with 20 bases left in between. The CDR3 totals 16 residues. This CDR3 reads CASSTDYIRVAGELFF. The CDR3 DNA sequence: TGTGCCAGTAGTACAGACTATATTCGAGTTGCTGGGGAGCTGTTTTTT.

This clone was observed a single time. CDR3 sequence (DNA): TGTGCCAGCAGGACAGGGGGGAACACCGGGGAGCTGTTTTTT. It yields the protein CASRTGGNTGELFF. The V call is TRBV27, the J call TRBJ2-2; 9 positions match TRBD1. Losses at the gene ends were 6 bases for V and 1 base for J; bases not matched to a gene: 0. Germline loops: CDR1 MNHEY, CDR2 SMNVEV (reference sequence). The CDR3 is 14 residues long.

This sequence joins TRBV27 and TRBJ2-1; weak D call: TRBD2 (6 bases). This CDR3 contains 15 residues. V lost 1 base and J 0 bases, leaving 7 bases between the germline ends. Germline lookup yields CDR1 MNHEY and CDR2 SMNVEV (reference sequence). This CDR3 is CASSLYGGSYNEQFF. CDR3 DNA sequence: TGTGCCAGCAGTTTATACGGGGGCTCCTACAATGAGCAGTTCTTC.

V usage is TRBV5-1 and J usage is TRBJ2-5, with 8 bases matching TRBD2. CDR1 is SGHRS and CDR2 is YFSETQ in the germline V gene. The CDR3 covers 15 residues. J gave up 3 bases and V 2 bases, and 6 bases lay outside the gene matches. CDR3 sequence: CASSFFGGAEETQYF. CDR3 nucleotide sequence: TGCGCCAGCAGCTTTTTCGGGGGGGCCGAAGAGACCCAGTACTTC.

This chain links TRBV7-3 with TRBJ1-6, with 8 bases aligning to TRBD1. The V segment lost 4 bases and the J segment 6 bases; nucleotides outside the gene matches: 5. This CDR3 has 15 residues. Germline loops: CDR1 SGHTA, CDR2 FQGTGA. CDR3 residues: CASSYGQGVNSPLHF. The CDR3 DNA is TGTGCCAGCAGCTACGGACAGGGCGTTAATTCACCCCTCCACTTT. The entire variable domain, with the rest obtained from reference TRBV7-3 and TRBJ1-6, is as follows: GAGVSQTPSNKVTEKGKYVELRCDPISGHTALYWYRQSLGQGPEFLIYFQGTGAADDSGLPNDRFFAVRPEGSVSTLKIQRTERGDSAVYLCASSYGQGVNSPLHFGNGTRLTVT.

This clone was observed a single time. The chain employs TRBV7-2 and TRBJ2-3, with D perhaps TRBD2 (6 bases). Trimming took 4 bases from V and 2 from J, leaving 13 bases between them. This CDR3 has 15 amino acids. Germline lookup yields CDR1 SGHTA and CDR2 FQGNSA. The CDR3 sequence is CASSSGTPDTDTQYF. The CDR3 bases are TGTGCCAGCAGCTCAGGGACTCCCGACACAGATACGCAGTATTTT.